The rows below give T cell receptor beta chains drawn from one sample of a study of T-cell reconstitution after alpha-beta-depleted transplantation in children. TCRdb redid the calling of the PCR reads with MiXCR, one entry per CDR3 protein. This table has 450,000 to 550,000 distinct CDR3 sequences, over 9.5% appearing once. The material sequenced was PBMCs, mostly from graft donor cells, taken 180 days after TCRalphabeta/CD19-depleted stem cell transplant. These receptors all come from a female patient younger than 10 who had a stem cell transplant for aplastic anemia, so the T cells may come from the graft donor. CDR3s include the opening cysteine and the closing phenylalanine or tryptophan. D genes are given only for firm matches. Only some rows state a clone size, as once, few, many or a class for expanded clones.

v_call: TRBV6-1; clone_size: .; d_call: .; j_call: TRBJ2-7; cdr3_aa: CASSEIGPPVHEQYF; cdr3_nt: TGTGCCAGCAGTGAGATTGGGCCTCCAGTCCACGAGCAGTACTTC
v_call: TRBV5-6; clone_size: many; d_call: .; j_call: TRBJ2-3; cdr3_aa: CASSSADTQYF; cdr3_nt: TGTGCCAGCAGCTCAGCGGATACGCAGTATTTT
v_call: TRBV28; clone_size: .; d_call: TRBD1; j_call: TRBJ2-2; cdr3_aa: CASSAGQGAKFGELFF; cdr3_nt: TGTGCCAGCAGTGCGGGACAGGGAGCGAAGTTCGGGGAGCTGTTTTTT
v_call: TRBV27; clone_size: .; d_call: .; j_call: TRBJ2-7; cdr3_aa: CASSRTGLSSLYEQYF; cdr3_nt: TGTGCCAGCAGTCGAACGGGCCTCTCTTCCCTCTACGAGCAGTACTTC
v_call: TRBV4-2; clone_size: few; d_call: .; j_call: TRBJ1-4; cdr3_aa: CASSQSMGAAWLLGEKLFF; cdr3_nt: TGTGCCAGCAGCCAGTCCATGGGGGCGGCTTGGCTTTTGGGTGAAAAACTGTTTTTT
v_call: TRBV29-1; clone_size: few; d_call: .; j_call: TRBJ2-2; cdr3_aa: CSVVGANTGELFF; cdr3_nt: TGCAGCGTTGTAGGCGCGAACACCGGGGAGCTGTTTTTT
v_call: TRBV5-1; clone_size: few; d_call: TRBD2; j_call: TRBJ2-7; cdr3_aa: CASSSPASGRTYEQYF; cdr3_nt: TGCGCCAGCAGCTCGCCCGCTAGCGGCAGGACCTACGAGCAGTACTTC
v_call: TRBV2; clone_size: .; d_call: .; j_call: TRBJ2-7; cdr3_aa: CASSDGGGPRNEQYF; cdr3_nt: TGTGCCAGCAGTGACGGAGGGGGGCCGCGGAACGAGCAGTACTTC
v_call: TRBV7-3; clone_size: few; d_call: .; j_call: TRBJ2-1; cdr3_aa: CASSLDNGGGYNEQFF; cdr3_nt: TGTGCCAGCAGCTTAGATAACGGAGGGGGATACAATGAGCAGTTCTTC
v_call: TRBV7-9; clone_size: .; d_call: TRBD1; j_call: TRBJ2-1; cdr3_aa: CASSSLNRGPYNEQFF; cdr3_nt: TGTGCCAGCAGCTCACTTAACAGGGGGCCGTACAATGAGCAGTTCTTC
v_call: TRBV20-1; clone_size: few; d_call: .; j_call: TRBJ1-1; cdr3_aa: CSARSSDTGRVPEAFF; cdr3_nt: TGCAGTGCTAGAAGTTCAGACACAGGGCGGGTACCTGAAGCTTTCTTT
v_call: TRBV18; clone_size: few; d_call: .; j_call: TRBJ1-1; cdr3_aa: CASSPPFRGSNTEAFF; cdr3_nt: TGTGCCAGCTCACCACCGTTTAGAGGGTCGAACACTGAAGCTTTCTTT
v_call: TRBV29-1; clone_size: many; d_call: .; j_call: TRBJ2-3; cdr3_aa: CSVEDRVNTDTQYF; cdr3_nt: TGCAGCGTTGAAGACCGAGTAAACACAGATACGCAGTATTTT
v_call: TRBV2; clone_size: .; d_call: TRBD2; j_call: TRBJ2-1; cdr3_aa: CASSEEWASGGLFF; cdr3_nt: TGTGCCAGCAGTGAAGAGTGGGCTAGCGGGGGGTTGTTCTTC
v_call: TRBV7-9; clone_size: .; d_call: .; j_call: TRBJ2-2; cdr3_aa: CASRNRPPTGELFF; cdr3_nt: TGTGCCAGCAGGAACAGGCCTCCCACCGGGGAGCTGTTTTTT
v_call: TRBV12-3/TRBV12-4; clone_size: few; d_call: .; j_call: TRBJ2-2; cdr3_aa: CASSRRVIAPGELFF; cdr3_nt: TGTGCCAGCAGCCGCAGGGTAATCGCACCGGGGGAGCTGTTTTTT
v_call: TRBV29-1; clone_size: .; d_call: .; j_call: TRBJ1-2; cdr3_aa: CSVDPLQGIGGYTF; cdr3_nt: TGCAGCGTTGACCCGCTGCAGGGGATTGGTGGCTACACCTTC
v_call: TRBV5-6; clone_size: few; d_call: TRBD1; j_call: TRBJ1-2; cdr3_aa: CASSLSGTDYGYTF; cdr3_nt: TGTGCCAGCAGCCTCTCCGGGACAGACTATGGCTACACCTTC
v_call: TRBV3-1; clone_size: .; d_call: TRBD1; j_call: TRBJ2-3; cdr3_aa: CASSRVQGTDTQYF; cdr3_nt: TGTGCCAGCAGCCGGGTACAGGGGACAGATACGCAGTATTTT
v_call: TRBV7-8; clone_size: many; d_call: .; j_call: TRBJ2-5; cdr3_aa: CASSLVGTAKGETQYF; cdr3_nt: TGTGCCAGCAGCTTAGTGGGGACCGCCAAGGGAGAGACCCAGTACTTC
v_call: TRBV20-1; clone_size: few; d_call: TRBD2; j_call: TRBJ2-5; cdr3_aa: CSARRLASGRAGPRETQYF; cdr3_nt: TGCAGTGCCCGCCGGTTGGCTAGCGGGAGGGCCGGTCCCCGAGAGACCCAGTACTTC
v_call: TRBV29-1; clone_size: few; d_call: .; j_call: TRBJ2-3; cdr3_aa: CSGRSRSTDTQYF; cdr3_nt: TGCAGCGGGAGGTCCCGAAGCACAGATACGCAGTATTTT
v_call: TRBV28; clone_size: many; d_call: .; j_call: TRBJ2-3; cdr3_aa: CASSGQPLDTQYF; cdr3_nt: TGTGCCAGCAGTGGACAGCCCCTAGATACGCAGTATTTT
v_call: TRBV19; clone_size: .; d_call: .; j_call: TRBJ2-1; cdr3_aa: CASNIPGSPRHNEQFF; cdr3_nt: TGTGCCAGTAATATCCCAGGCAGTCCCAGACACAATGAGCAGTTCTTC
v_call: TRBV5-6; clone_size: many; d_call: TRBD1; j_call: TRBJ1-1; cdr3_aa: CASSFPGGRTEAFF; cdr3_nt: TGTGCCAGCAGCTTTCCAGGGGGCCGGACTGAAGCTTTCTTT
v_call: TRBV7-2; clone_size: .; d_call: TRBD2; j_call: TRBJ2-1; cdr3_aa: CASSLGLAGAYEQFF; cdr3_nt: TGTGCCAGCAGCCTAGGACTAGCGGGAGCCTATGAGCAGTTCTTC
v_call: TRBV6-2/TRBV6-3; clone_size: few; d_call: .; j_call: TRBJ1-5; cdr3_aa: CASSYQGPGNQPQHF; cdr3_nt: TGTGCCAGCAGTTACCAAGGTCCCGGCAATCAGCCCCAGCATTTT
v_call: TRBV7-9; clone_size: few; d_call: TRBD2; j_call: TRBJ2-1; cdr3_aa: CASSVASGSDEQFF; cdr3_nt: TGTGCCAGCAGCGTAGCTAGCGGGAGTGATGAGCAGTTCTTC
v_call: TRBV27; clone_size: many; d_call: TRBD1; j_call: TRBJ2-2; cdr3_aa: CANSGQGDTGELFF; cdr3_nt: TGTGCCAACTCTGGACAGGGGGACACCGGGGAGCTGTTTTTT
v_call: TRBV6-5; clone_size: few; d_call: .; j_call: TRBJ1-2; cdr3_aa: CASSYNGAGYTF; cdr3_nt: TGTGCCAGCAGTTATAACGGGGCTGGCTACACCTTC
v_call: TRBV28; clone_size: many; d_call: .; j_call: TRBJ2-5; cdr3_aa: CAIKEIRDVGSETQYF; cdr3_nt: TGTGCCATCAAGGAGATCCGGGACGTAGGTTCAGAGACCCAGTACTTC
v_call: TRBV9; clone_size: few; d_call: .; j_call: TRBJ2-1; cdr3_aa: CASAARGSDNEQFF; cdr3_nt: TGTGCCAGCGCCGCGAGGGGCTCGGACAATGAGCAGTTCTTC
v_call: TRBV7-9; clone_size: .; d_call: .; j_call: TRBJ2-5; cdr3_aa: CASSHDGTQYF; cdr3_nt: TGTGCCAGCAGCCACGACGGGACCCAGTACTTC
v_call: TRBV4-3; clone_size: many; d_call: .; j_call: TRBJ1-2; cdr3_aa: CASSLTALTASYGYTF; cdr3_nt: TGCGCCAGCAGTTTAACAGCCCTGACGGCGAGCTATGGCTACACCTTC
v_call: TRBV20-1; clone_size: many; d_call: .; j_call: TRBJ2-1; cdr3_aa: CSASFPGAGSYNEQFF; cdr3_nt: TGCAGTGCTAGTTTTCCCGGAGCGGGCTCCTACAATGAGCAGTTCTTC
v_call: TRBV6-2/TRBV6-3; clone_size: once; d_call: TRBD2; j_call: TRBJ2-3; cdr3_aa: CASSPPGSGRDTQYF; cdr3_nt: TGTGCCAGCAGCCCCCCAGGTAGCGGGAGGGATACGCAGTATTTT
v_call: TRBV18; clone_size: .; d_call: .; j_call: TRBJ1-2; cdr3_aa: CASSPPSTANYGYTF; cdr3_nt: TGTGCCAGCTCACCACCGAGCACGGCTAACTATGGCTACACCTTC
v_call: TRBV5-1; clone_size: few; d_call: .; j_call: TRBJ2-7; cdr3_aa: CASSLLRRNYEQYF; cdr3_nt: TGCGCCAGCAGCTTGCTCCGAAGAAACTACGAGCAGTACTTC
v_call: TRBV18; clone_size: .; d_call: .; j_call: TRBJ2-7; cdr3_aa: CASSGGISYEQYF; cdr3_nt: TGTGCCAGCTCAGGTGGGATATCTTACGAGCAGTACTTC
v_call: TRBV6-2/TRBV6-3; clone_size: many; d_call: .; j_call: TRBJ2-3; cdr3_aa: CASSLRLGKIGVDTQYF; cdr3_nt: TGTGCCAGCAGCCTCCGACTGGGAAAGATCGGGGTTGATACGCAGTATTTT
v_call: TRBV25-1; clone_size: few; d_call: .; j_call: TRBJ2-5; cdr3_aa: CASSDPGLAETQYF; cdr3_nt: TGTGCCAGCAGTGACCCTGGGCTAGCTGAGACCCAGTACTTC
v_call: TRBV14; clone_size: few; d_call: .; j_call: TRBJ2-7; cdr3_aa: CASSQLLAPLRYEQYF; cdr3_nt: TGTGCCAGCAGCCAACTTCTCGCTCCCCTACGGTACGAGCAGTACTTC
v_call: TRBV20-1; clone_size: .; d_call: .; j_call: TRBJ2-2; cdr3_aa: CSARRSGNTGELFF; cdr3_nt: TGCAGTGCGCGGAGGAGCGGGAACACCGGGGAGCTGTTTTTT
v_call: TRBV3-1; clone_size: few; d_call: TRBD2; j_call: TRBJ2-5; cdr3_aa: CASSQDILAGVETQYF; cdr3_nt: TGTGCCAGCAGCCAAGATATCCTAGCGGGGGTGGAGACCCAGTACTTC
v_call: TRBV7-9; clone_size: many; d_call: .; j_call: TRBJ1-3; cdr3_aa: CASSHPGVSGNTIYF; cdr3_nt: TGTGCCAGCAGCCATCCCGGGGTGTCAGGAAACACCATATATTTT
v_call: TRBV20-1; clone_size: many; d_call: .; j_call: TRBJ1-1; cdr3_aa: CSARRPNTEAFF; cdr3_nt: TGCAGTGCTAGGCGGCCGAACACTGAAGCTTTCTTT
v_call: TRBV29-1; clone_size: .; d_call: TRBD1; j_call: TRBJ1-2; cdr3_aa: CSVEIRDRAPSYGYTF; cdr3_nt: TGCAGCGTTGAAATCCGGGACAGAGCCCCTAGCTATGGCTACACCTTC
v_call: TRBV20-1; clone_size: .; d_call: .; j_call: TRBJ2-1; cdr3_aa: CSARGPWGSYNEQFF; cdr3_nt: TGCAGTGCTAGAGGGCCCTGGGGCTCCTACAATGAGCAGTTCTTC
v_call: TRBV29-1; clone_size: many; d_call: TRBD2; j_call: TRBJ2-1; cdr3_aa: CSVTSGGSYNEQFF; cdr3_nt: TGCAGCGTTACGAGCGGGGGCTCCTACAATGAGCAGTTCTTC
v_call: TRBV28; clone_size: many; d_call: .; j_call: TRBJ1-5; cdr3_aa: CASSLEAQPQHF; cdr3_nt: TGTGCCAGCAGTTTGGAGGCGCAGCCCCAGCATTTT
v_call: TRBV28; clone_size: .; d_call: TRBD1; j_call: TRBJ2-7; cdr3_aa: CASSRPGQGYYEQYF; cdr3_nt: TGTGCCAGCAGTCGCCCGGGACAGGGGTACTACGAGCAGTACTTC
v_call: TRBV28; clone_size: .; d_call: TRBD2; j_call: TRBJ2-3; cdr3_aa: CASSLLAAGTSGRMADTQYF; cdr3_nt: TGTGCCAGCAGTTTATTGGCAGCTGGGACTAGCGGGAGGATGGCAGATACGCAGTATTTT
v_call: TRBV5-1; clone_size: few; d_call: TRBD2; j_call: TRBJ2-5; cdr3_aa: CASSPTGLAGVETQYF; cdr3_nt: TGCGCCAGCAGCCCGACCGGACTAGCGGGAGTGGAGACCCAGTACTTC
v_call: TRBV28; clone_size: few; d_call: .; j_call: TRBJ1-4; cdr3_aa: CASSYHEELFF; cdr3_nt: TGTGCCAGCAGTTATCATGAGGAACTGTTTTTT
v_call: TRBV28; clone_size: many; d_call: .; j_call: TRBJ1-2; cdr3_aa: CASKDAGLNYGYTF; cdr3_nt: TGTGCCAGCAAGGACGCGGGGCTTAACTATGGCTACACCTTC
v_call: TRBV28; clone_size: few; d_call: .; j_call: TRBJ2-7; cdr3_aa: CASSLRWRGYEQYF; cdr3_nt: TGTGCCAGCAGCTTACGGTGGCGGGGCTACGAGCAGTACTTC
v_call: TRBV19; clone_size: .; d_call: .; j_call: TRBJ2-7; cdr3_aa: CASSTGTEPWYEQYF; cdr3_nt: TGTGCCAGTAGTACCGGGACGGAGCCCTGGTACGAGCAGTACTTC
v_call: TRBV28; clone_size: few; d_call: .; j_call: TRBJ2-5; cdr3_aa: CASHGFIPKQETQYF; cdr3_nt: TGTGCCAGCCACGGGTTTATCCCCAAACAAGAGACCCAGTACTTC
v_call: TRBV14; clone_size: many; d_call: .; j_call: TRBJ2-5; cdr3_aa: CASSQDLWLETQYF; cdr3_nt: TGTGCCAGCAGCCAAGATCTTTGGTTGGAGACCCAGTACTTC
v_call: TRBV5-5; clone_size: .; d_call: .; j_call: TRBJ2-1; cdr3_aa: CASSLRGPIYNEQFF; cdr3_nt: TGTGCCAGCAGCTTGAGGGGACCCATCTACAATGAGCAGTTCTTC